A single sample is the source of the 24 T cell receptor beta chains below, sequenced in a study of CD8 T cells in ankylosing spondylitis. Study findings and constraints: A TCR beta motif of 8 or 9 highly homologous variants appeared characteristic of ankylosing spondylitis blood.

From the 5' RACE reads, TCRdb called clonotypes with MiXCR, one entry per CDR3 protein. This sample has around 770,000 distinct CDR3 sequences, with 15% to 20% found just once. These receptors are not linked to any known antigen. The sequenced sample consisted of blood, either unsorted or a sorted T cell fraction (not recorded which). Every receptor here comes from a male donor with ankylosing spondylitis.

In its sample, this clonotype was seen many times. The chain recombines TRBV12-3 or TRBV12-4 with TRBJ2-1; TRBD2 matches at 8 bases. The CDR3 consists of 15 residues. Trimming cost V 5 bases and J 6 bases; bases outside gene matches: 9. The CDR3 DNA reads as TGTGCCAGCAGTCCAAAGCGGGAGCTGCCCAATGAGCAGTTCTTC. Translating gives CASSPKRELPNEQFF.

The V gene is TRBV12-3 or TRBV12-4, the J gene TRBJ1-1; a weak D match, TRBD1 (6 bases). The CDR3 length is 14 residues. Trimming cost V 6 bases and J 1 base, with 12 bases left between them. DNA of the CDR3: TGTGCCAGCAGCCCGGGACACGCGAACACTGAAGCTTTCTTT. Encoded protein: CASSPGHANTEAFF.

A few counts support this clonotype. V usage is TRBV18 and J usage is TRBJ2-5, with no clear D. The CDR3 loop spans 14 amino acids. The germline gives CDR1 KGHSH, CDR2 LQKENI. With 0 bases removed from V and 2 bases from J, the gap between germline ends came to 7 bases. The CDR3 loop reads CASSPPASQETQYF. In nucleotides, the CDR3 is TGTGCCAGCTCACCACCCGCCAGTCAAGAGACCCAGTACTTC.

This clonotype has more than one count but fewer than ten. The V call is TRBV5-1, the J call TRBJ2-3; 11 positions agree with TRBD2. Unmatched junction bases numbered 6, after V lost 4 bases and J lost 2 bases. The CDR3 length is 16 residues. Germline lookup yields CDR1 SGHRS and CDR2 YFSETQ. The DNA of the CDR3 is TGCGCCAGCAGCGCCATAGCGGGGGGGGTCACAGATACGCAGTATTTT. It translates to CASSAIAGGVTDTQYF.

V and J are TRBV12-3 or TRBV12-4 and TRBJ2-5, with D possibly matching TRBD2 (6 bases). Trimming shortened V by 10 bases and J by 5 bases, and 14 bases separated the two germline ends. This CDR3 is built from 12 residues. Here the CDR3 DNA reads TGTGCCAAGCCGGGAGAGGATGAGACCCAGTACTTC. Its protein product is CAKPGEDETQYF.

This clonotype occurred a few times. J is TRBJ1-5 and V is TRBV28, with 7 bases matching TRBD1. The J segment lost 0 bases and the V segment lost 6 bases, leaving 14 bases of the junction unmatched. The CDR3 has 18 amino acids. The germline gives CDR1 MDHEN, CDR2 SYDVKM. This CDR3 is CASSQPRTGGDSNQPQHF. The CDR3 region has the DNA TGTGCCAGCAGCCAACCTCGGACAGGTGGGGATAGCAATCAGCCCCAGCATTTT.

The V gene is TRBV20-1, the J gene TRBJ1-1; TRBD1 is a possible D gene (6 bases). CDR1 and CDR2 (germline): DFQATT, SNEGSKA (reference sequence). The CDR3 has 17 amino acids. V was trimmed by 3 bases and J by 0 bases, leaving 20 bases between them. CDR3 coding DNA: TGCAGTGCTAGTTCTAGTGAGAAGGGGGTCATGAACACTGAAGCTTTCTTT. It codes for CSASSSEKGVMNTEAFF.

This clonotype has more than one count but fewer than ten. V and J are TRBV2 and TRBJ2-5; D is perhaps TRBD1 or TRBD2 (5 bases each). Germline CDR1 reads SNHLY; CDR2 reads FYNNEI. The CDR3 extends over 15 amino acids. V was trimmed by 0 bases and J by 1 base, leaving 9 bases between them. The CDR3 reads CASSEAGAVQETQYF. The CDR3 DNA is TGTGCCAGCAGTGAAGCCGGGGCAGTCCAAGAGACCCAGTACTTC.

This clonotype has just a few counts. The CDR3 protein is CASSLIAQTQYF. In nucleotides, the CDR3 is TGTGCCAGCAGCCTGATAGCCCAAACGCAGTATTTT. This chain joins TRBV3-1 and TRBJ2-3, with D hard to call. Trimming removed 4 bases at V and 9 bases at J, with 11 bases between. This CDR3 region has 12 residues. The germline CDR1 and CDR2 sequences are LGHDT and YNNKEL (reference sequence).

This clonotype turned up a few times. This chain uses TRBV20-1 with TRBJ1-4, with unresolved D. Germline loops: CDR1 DFQATT, CDR2 SNEGSKA (reference sequence). Trimming left V 8 bases short and J 0 bases short, with 13 bases between. The CDR3 covers 14 residues. The CDR3 reads CSCPHPATNEKLFF. In DNA form, the CDR3 reads TGCAGTTGCCCTCACCCGGCAACTAATGAAAAACTGTTTTTT.

This clonotype was seen a few times. The V call is TRBV9, the J call TRBJ1-3, with TRBD1 as a possible D gene (5 bases). Germline assignment: CDR1 SGDLS and CDR2 YYNGEE. The V end lost 3 bases, the J end lost 0 bases, and 19 bases lay between the germline ends. The CDR3 covers 18 residues. CDR3 protein: CASSEHAGTPSSGNTIYF. In DNA form, the CDR3 reads TGTGCCAGCAGCGAACACGCCGGGACGCCAAGCTCTGGAAACACCATATATTTT.

V and J are TRBV3-1 and TRBJ2-5; no clear D. Germline V gene sequence: CDR1 LGHDT, CDR2 YNNKEL (reference sequence). The V gene lost 1 base and the J gene lost 7 bases, with 7 bases spanning the gap. The CDR3 extends over 12 amino acids. The CDR3 region has the DNA TGTGCCAGCAGCCAAGTTGAGGTGACCCAGTACTTC. Translating gives CASSQVEVTQYF.

This rearrangement joins TRBV9 to TRBJ1-5; 9 bases match TRBD1. The CDR3 consists of 15 residues. With V trimmed by 0 bases and J by 6 bases, 4 bases remained unmatched. Germline CDR1 is SGDLS and CDR2 is YYNGEE. The CDR3 coding sequence is TGTGCCAGCAGCGTAGGACAGGGGGACATTCAGCCCCAGCATTTT. Its translation: CASSVGQGDIQPQHF.

This clonotype was observed at least ten times. The gene calls are TRBV2 and TRBJ1-2, with TRBD1 as a possible D gene (5 bases). V lost 8 bases to trimming and J lost 0 bases, with 13 bases between them. Germline-derived CDR1 and CDR2 are SNHLY and FYNNEI. The CDR3 length is 14 residues. CDR3 sequence (DNA): TGTGCCAGCCGGCGCCAGGGTTCTAACTATGGCTACACCTTC. Its protein product is CASRRQGSNYGYTF.

The chain couples TRBV11-2 to TRBJ1-2; D remains unclear. CDR3 length: 14 amino acids. Germline CDR1 is SGHAT and CDR2 is FQNNGV. V was pared by 4 bases and J by 3 bases, with 12 bases between. As DNA, the CDR3 is TGTGCCAGCAGCTCTTTGCGAGAGTACTATGGCTACACCTTC. Translated: CASSSLREYYGYTF.

This clonotype was detected only a few times. The chain employs TRBV12-3 or TRBV12-4 and TRBJ1-5; tentatively, D is TRBD1 (6 bases). There are 17 residues in the CDR3. Trimming cost V 3 bases and J 1 base, with 16 bases left between them. The CDR3 bases are TGTGCCAGCAGTTTGACCGGGACGGGGGCGAGCAATCAGCCCCAGCATTTT. Translating gives CASSLTGTGASNQPQHF.

This clonotype was detected only a few times. The V gene is TRBV7-9, the J gene TRBJ2-7, with a weak D call TRBD1 (6 bases). V was pared by 4 bases and J by 4 bases, with 20 bases between. This CDR3 is built from 16 residues. The germline CDR1 and CDR2 sequences are SEHNR and FQNEAQ (reference sequence). CDR3 in amino acids: CASSYTDSRMWYEQYF. The CDR3 DNA reads TGTGCCAGCAGCTATACGGACAGTCGGATGTGGTACGAGCAGTACTTC.

The gene calls are TRBV21-1 and TRBJ2-4; TRBD2 is taken as the D call from the table, unchecked against the DNA. TRBV21-1 is a pseudogene locus. The CDR3 covers 18 residues. CDR3 loop: CASSNGLAGGPGKNIQYF. The CDR3, as DNA: TGTGCCAGCAGCAACGGACTAGCGGGAGGGCCAGGCAAAAACATTCAGTACTTC.

In this sample, this clonotype turned up a few times. J is TRBJ2-2 and V is TRBV15; D ambiguous. CDR1 and CDR2 (germline): LNHNV, YYDKDF (reference sequence). The ends were cut back, 1 base at V and 0 bases at J, with 3 bases in the middle. The CDR3 sequence is 14 residues long. The CDR3 DNA reads TGTGCCACCAGCAGAGGGACGAACACCGGGGAGCTGTTTTTT. Translation: CATSRGTNTGELFF.

This clonotype was seen only a few times. The genes are TRBV6-1 and TRBJ1-1; D might be TRBD1 (6 bases). Deletions cut 5 bases from V and 3 bases from J, with 19 bases between. Germline V gene lookup returns CDR1 MNHNS and CDR2 SASEGT. CDR3 length: 16 residues. DNA of the CDR3: TGTGCCAGCAGTCTAGTTGGGCGGGGGCCCTACACTGAAGCTTTCTTT. Its protein is CASSLVGRGPYTEAFF.

J is TRBJ2-7 and V is TRBV5-1; 11 positions agree with TRBD2. The CDR3 has 15 amino acids. After removal of 1 base from V and 3 bases from J, the junction contained 3 bases not matched to a gene. Germline assignment: CDR1 SGHRS and CDR2 YFSETQ. This chain's CDR3 is CASSLYGTSGYEQYF. The CDR3 nucleotides are TGCGCCAGCAGCTTGTATGGGACTAGCGGCTACGAGCAGTACTTC.

The chain links TRBV18 to TRBJ2-7; TRBD2 matches 9 bases. This CDR3 has 16 residues. J was trimmed by 1 base and V by 6 bases; bases with no gene match: 10. The germline V gene has CDR1 KGHSH and CDR2 LQKENI. The CDR3 loop is CASSSILGLASYEQYF. CDR3 DNA sequence: TGTGCCAGCTCGTCAATTCTAGGACTAGCGTCCTACGAGCAGTACTTC.

Ten or more counts support this clonotype. The chain is built from TRBV6-5 and TRBJ1-1; D unclear. Germline V gene lookup returns CDR1 MNHEY and CDR2 SVGAGI. The CDR3 spans 14 residues. V was pared by 2 bases and J by 0 bases, with 7 bases between. CDR3 amino acids: CASSYDLMNTEAFF. The DNA for the CDR3 is TGTGCCAGCAGTTACGACTTAATGAACACTGAAGCTTTCTTT.

The V and J genes are TRBV6-5 and TRBJ2-7, with a tentative D call TRBD2 (6 bases). Trimming left V 1 base short and J 2 bases short, with 9 bases between. There are 14 residues in the CDR3. CDR1 MNHEY and CDR2 SVGAGI come from the germline V gene. The CDR3 DNA reads as TGTGCCAGCAGTTACTACGGGGGAACCTACGAGCAGTACTTC. Its protein is CASSYYGGTYEQYF.